One and the same sample provided the 12 T cell receptor beta chains below, sequenced in a study of blood T cell repertoires in COVID-19 (dated by TCRdb to 2018 to 2020). Library preparation employed the immunoSEQ multiplex PCR assay. The table comes from immuneACCESS by way of TCRdb, which keeps in-frame sequences with V and J called. Part of the clones is missing from these tables; in studies checked, under half for an unresolved V gene and the rest for unknown reasons. The sample table holds 88,000 or so clones, of which around 78% were seen once. Approximately 10% of the sample is held by the ten biggest clonotypes. Source material: peripheral blood. These receptors all come from a human donor in a cohort sampled during active COVID-19.

About this clone: Sequence at one end of the junction differs from germline and may be a read error. This CDR3 is CASSEGLAGAGGELFF. The CDR3, as DNA: TGTGCTAGCAGCGAGGGACTAGCGGGAGCGGGCGGGGAGCTGTTTTTT. The V call is TRBV7-7, the J call TRBJ2-2, with TRBD2 matching over 14 bases. CDR1 and CDR2 (germline): SSHAT, FNYEAQ (reference sequence). The length of the CDR3 is 16 residues. The whole variable domain, filled in from reference TRBV7-7 and TRBJ2-2, reads GAGVSQSPRYKVTKRGQDVTLRCDPISSHATLYWYQQALGQGPEFLTYFNYEAQPDKSGLPSDRFSAERPEGSISTLTIQRTEQRDSAMYRCASSEGLAGAGGELFFGEGSRLTVL.

This clone was counted between two and nine times. The V and J genes are TRBV4-3 and TRBJ2-5, with D perhaps matching TRBD1 (6 bases). In germline, CDR1 is LGHNA, CDR2 YSLEER. Deletions cut 0 bases from V and 4 bases from J, with 18 bases between. The CDR3 is 17 residues long. CDR3 nucleotides: TGCGCCAGCAGCCAAGATTTAACGTCACAGGGAAGAGAGACCCAGTACTTC. Amino acids: CASSQDLTSQGRETQYF.

V usage is TRBV11-2 and J usage is TRBJ2-1; weak D call: TRBD2 (5 bases). This CDR3 region has 14 residues. Germline loops: CDR1 SGHAT, CDR2 FQNNGV. V dropped 5 bases and J dropped 8 bases, with 16 bases sitting between them. This CDR3 reads CASSPSDLKDEQFF. The CDR3 nucleotides are TGTGCCAGCAGCCCCTCGGACTTAAAGGATGAGCAGTTCTTC.

In its sample, this clone was seen once. The V gene is TRBV5-1, the J gene TRBJ2-5, with 8 bases matching TRBD2. The CDR3 loop spans 14 amino acids. After removal of 3 bases from V and 1 base from J, the junction contained 2 bases not matched to a gene. Germline V gives CDR1 SGHRS, CDR2 YFSETQ. The CDR3 DNA reads as TGCGCCAGCAGCTGGGGGACTAGCCAAGAGACCCAGTACTTC. This encodes CASSWGTSQETQYF.

Many counts were recorded for this clone. Other nucleotide sequences in the sample specify the same CDR3. V is TRBV28 and J is TRBJ2-7, with D maybe TRBD1 (6 bases). Between the trimmed V and J ends, which lost 5 bases and 5 bases, there was a span of 10 bases. The length of the CDR3 is 12 residues. Per germline, CDR1 MDHEN and CDR2 SYDVKM. Here the CDR3 DNA reads TGTGCCAGCAGTGAGGGGGTCCACGAGCAGTACTTC. This gives the protein CASSEGVHEQYF.

The rearrangement links TRBV5-1 to TRBJ2-7; D is uncertain. The CDR3 spans 15 residues. V was trimmed by 0 bases and J by 7 bases, leaving 17 bases between them. Germline V gene data show CDR1 as SGHRS and CDR2 as YFSETQ. The CDR3 DNA reads TGCGCCAGCAGCTTGGATTTCACAGACCGGTGGGAGCAGTACTTC. Its protein product is CASSLDFTDRWEQYF. Looking up the rest from reference TRBV5-1 and TRBJ2-7 gives the full variable domain: KAGVTQTPRYLIKTRGQQVTLSCSPISGHRSVSWYQQTPGQGLQFLFEYFSETQRNKGNFPGRFSGRQFSNSRSEMNVSTLELGDSALYLCASSLDFTDRWEQYFGPGTRLTVT.

This chain uses TRBV5-5 with TRBJ2-7, with TRBD2 matching 12 bases. V was clipped by 3 bases and J by 3 bases; unmatched bases: 7. The germline CDR1 and CDR2 sequences are SGHKS and YYEKEE (reference sequence). CDR3 length: 16 amino acids. The CDR3 DNA is TGTGCCAGCAGCTCACAGACTAGCGGGAGTATCTACGAGCAGTACTTC. Its protein product is CASSSQTSGSIYEQYF.

About this clone: This sample includes further DNA sequences coding for the same CDR3. This chain connects TRBV28 to TRBJ2-7; weak D call: TRBD1 (5 bases). CDR1 is MDHEN and CDR2 is SYDVKM in the germline V gene. Trimming took off 4 bases at V and 1 base at J, with 8 bases between the two ends. The CDR3 consists of 13 residues. This chain's CDR3 is CASSSGQSYEQYF. CDR3 coding DNA: TGTGCCAGCAGTTCAGGGCAGTCCTACGAGCAGTACTTC.

In DNA, the CDR3 is TGTGCCAGCAGTTACCTTTCCGGGGAATACAATGAGCAGTTCTTC. This sequence encodes CASSYLSGEYNEQFF. The chain joins TRBV6-2 or TRBV6-3 to TRBJ2-1; TRBD2 might be the D (5 bases). The V gene lost 2 bases and the J gene lost 4 bases, with 12 bases spanning the gap. Germline V lookup: CDR1 MNHEY, CDR2 SVGEGT. This CDR3 comprises 15 residues.

The CDR3 here is CASTRTAVYGYTF. CDR3 nucleotides: TGTGCCAGCACTAGGACAGCCGTCTATGGCTACACCTTC. The chain employs TRBV6-5 and TRBJ1-2; a weak D match, TRBD1 (6 bases). Trimming took off 7 bases at V and 4 bases at J, with 13 bases between the two ends. Germline values: CDR1 MNHEY, CDR2 SVGAGI. The CDR3 has 13 amino acids.

V and J are TRBV5-1 and TRBJ2-3; TRBD2 agrees at 7 bases. CDR3 length: 16 residues. Looked up from germline, CDR1 is SGHRS and CDR2 is YFSETQ. J was trimmed by 0 bases and V by 3 bases; bases with no gene match: 7. The CDR3 loop reads CASSWGAGFSTDTQYF. The CDR3 nucleotides are TGCGCCAGCAGCTGGGGAGCGGGATTCAGCACAGATACGCAGTATTTT. The full variable domain, rest sourced from reference TRBV5-1 and TRBJ2-3, is KAGVTQTPRYLIKTRGQQVTLSCSPISGHRSVSWYQQTPGQGLQFLFEYFSETQRNKGNFPGRFSGRQFSNSRSEMNVSTLELGDSALYLCASSWGAGFSTDTQYFGPGTRLTVL.

This chain joins TRBV6-5 and TRBJ2-7; 7 nucleotides match TRBD1. With 5 bases clipped from V and 6 bases from J, the junction kept 13 bases outside the gene matches. CDR1 and CDR2 from the germline V gene are MNHEY and SVGAGI. There are 15 residues in the CDR3. The CDR3 nucleotides read TGTGCCAGCAGTCCCACGTTCGGGGACAGAAGCGAGCAGTACTTC. It encodes CASSPTFGDRSEQYF.